The 27 T cell receptor beta chains below were found in one sample sequenced in a study of regulatory T cells in long-lasting Graves disease. Noted time point: newly diagnosed GD, antithyroid drugs for less than 3 months. PBMCs provided the RNA from which the TCR library was made. According to the study, TCR beta libraries were built with iRepertoire HTBI primers and CDR3-region Arm-PCR. MiXCR, run by TCRdb on the multiplex PCR reads, gives a single entry per CDR3 protein. This sample has 450,000 to 650,000 distinct CDR3 sequences, with 15% to 20% found just once. These data were also reused for a study on T cells in Graves' hyperthyroidism and ophthalmopathy.

The starting material was peripheral blood mononuclear cells (PBMCs), obtained at new diagnosis, from a patient treated with antithyroid drugs. The receptor source for this set is a woman aged 35-65 years with Graves disease.

Remarks on this clonotype: A much larger clone lies a single base off, so this may be a read error. The CDR3 end shows no conserved phenylalanine or tryptophan, and so a read error is likely. V is TRBV5-1 and J is TRBJ1-4; D is possibly TRBD1 (6 bases). The CDR3 has 15 amino acids. In germline, CDR1 is SGHRS, CDR2 YFSETQ. Trimming removed 0 bases at V and 8 bases at J, with 14 bases between. The CDR3 spells CASSLAAGVREKLFV. CDR3 nucleotide sequence: TGCGCCAGCAGCTTGGCCGCAGGGGTTCGGGAAAAACTGTTTGTT.

The rearrangement joins TRBV4-2 to TRBJ1-2; D is unclear. This CDR3 comprises 16 residues. Germline CDR1 and CDR2: LGHNA and YNFKEQ. V lost 0 bases and J 0 bases, leaving 11 bases between the germline ends. The CDR3 sequence is CASSQETGLANYGYTF. CDR3 sequence (DNA): TGTGCCAGCAGCCAAGAAACCGGGTTAGCTAACTATGGCTACACCTTC.

This clonotype has at least ten counts. The rearrangement joins TRBV28 to TRBJ1-2; 7 nucleotides line up with TRBD1. Trimming removed 4 bases from V and 4 bases from J; junction bases left unmatched: 6. Germline values: CDR1 MDHEN, CDR2 SYDVKM. This CDR3 region has 14 residues. CDR3 sequence reads: CASSSRGFAYGYTF. Written as DNA, the CDR3 is TGTGCCAGCAGTTCCAGGGGGTTTGCCTATGGCTACACCTTC.

This clonotype has ten or more counts. The chain is built from TRBV12-3 or TRBV12-4 and TRBJ2-7; D is possibly TRBD1 or TRBD2 (5 bases each). CDR3 length: 14 residues. V was clipped by 5 bases and J by 3 bases, with 14 bases between them. Here the CDR3 reads CASSPQGPHYEQYF. The CDR3 coding sequence is TGTGCCAGCAGTCCGCAGGGACCCCACTACGAGCAGTACTTC.

In this sample, this clonotype turned up many times. This chain uses TRBV19 with TRBJ2-7, with D possibly being TRBD2 (6 bases). The CDR3 runs 15 residues. The V gene's germline CDR1 is LNHDA and CDR2 SQIVND (reference sequence). Trimming left V 9 bases short and J 3 bases short, with 21 bases between. Here the CDR3 DNA reads TGTGCCAGCCTCTGGGGGACTCTTACACACTACGAGCAGTACTTC. This translates into CASLWGTLTHYEQYF.

The chain joins TRBV7-2 to TRBJ2-7; D gene uncertain. Trimming took 2 bases from V and 0 from J, leaving 14 bases between them. This CDR3 spans 16 amino acids. Germline V gene data show CDR1 as SGHTA and CDR2 as FQGNSA. The CDR3: CASSLFGQWTSYEQYF. The CDR3 DNA reads as TGTGCCAGCAGCTTATTTGGGCAGTGGACCTCCTACGAGCAGTACTTC.

This clonotype was observed at least ten times. The J gene is TRBJ2-5, the V gene TRBV12-3 or TRBV12-4, with D perhaps matching TRBD2 (5 bases). V was shortened by 8 bases and J by 0 bases, with 22 bases between the two germline ends. The CDR3 is 17 residues long. Written as DNA, the CDR3 is TGTGCCAGCCCCCACGGGGTCAGCGGTGAACACCAAGAGACCCAGTACTTC. This encodes CASPHGVSGEHQETQYF.

There are a few counts of this clonotype. At one end the junction does not follow the germline gene, possibly because of a read error. The chain carries TRBV11-2 and TRBJ2-7; 8 nucleotides line up with TRBD1. The germline gives CDR1 SGHAT, CDR2 FQNNGV. CDR3 length: 14 residues. CDR3 bases: TGCGCCAGCAGCAACGGACAGGGTACTTACGAGCAGTACTTC. This translates into CASSNGQGTYEQYF.

Concerning this clonotype: This may be a read error: a much more frequent sequence differs by one nucleotide. The rearrangement uses TRBV5-5 and TRBJ1-1; D unclear. V was clipped by 10 bases and J by 1 base, with 14 bases between them. The CDR3 contains 13 residues. CDR1 SGHKS and CDR2 YYEKEE come from the germline V gene (reference sequence). CDR3 sequence reads: CARRAGSNTEAFF. CDR3 DNA: TGTGCCCGCCGGGCAGGCTCGAACACTGAAGCTTTCTTT.

Worth noting for this clonotype: This may be a read error, as it is one base from a much larger clone. The chain employs TRBV11-3 and TRBJ1-1, with D possibly TRBD1 on 6 matching bases. V gave up 5 bases and J gave up 4 bases, with 20 bases separating them. The germline gives CDR1 SGHNT, CDR2 YENEEA. The CDR3 is made up of 16 amino acids. This CDR3 is CASSPAAGVWSTEAFF. The CDR3 region has the DNA TGTGCCAGCAGCCCCGCCGCAGGGGTTTGGAGCACTGAAGCTTTCTTT.

This clonotype was seen a handful of times. This chain uses TRBV24-1 with TRBJ1-4; the D is unclear. V lost 2 bases and J 3 bases, leaving 9 bases between the germline ends. This CDR3 has 15 amino acids. CDR1 KGHDR and CDR2 SFDVKD come from the germline V gene. The CDR3 DNA reads TGTGCCACCAGTGATTCAAGGATGTCTAATGAAAAACTGTTTTTT. The encoded protein is CATSDSRMSNEKLFF.

To note about this clonotype: Being one base from a much bigger clone, this may be a read error. The chain employs TRBV2 and TRBJ2-5; TRBD2 is a possible D gene (6 bases). The CDR3 spans 17 residues. Trimming took off 1 base at V and 11 bases at J, with 26 bases between the two ends. Germline V gives CDR1 SNHLY, CDR2 FYNNEI. The CDR3 reads CASSEGESGWGYGEQYF. The CDR3 DNA sequence: TGTGCCAGCAGTGAAGGCGAAAGCGGGTGGGGTTATGGTGAGCAGTACTTC.

This clonotype was observed a handful of times. The genes are TRBV4-1 and TRBJ2-3; D gene uncertain. The CDR3 is 17 residues long. V lost 4 bases to trimming and J lost 2 bases, with 19 bases between them. CDR1 is MGHRA and CDR2 is YSYEKL in the germline V gene. The CDR3 loop reads CASSPFVQSTDTDTQYF. Here the CDR3 DNA reads TGCGCCAGCAGCCCCTTCGTCCAGTCTACCGACACAGATACGCAGTATTTT.

This clonotype turned up a few times. This chain uses TRBV20-1 with TRBJ2-5; TRBD2 agrees at 8 bases. Germline V gene data show CDR1 as DFQATT and CDR2 as SNEGSKA (reference sequence). This CDR3 spans 16 amino acids. Trimming at V came to 0 bases and at J to 1 base, leaving 7 bases not matched to a gene. The CDR3, as DNA: TGCAGTGCTAGAGATCTAGAGCGGGGGCTCCAAGAGACCCAGTACTTC. Encoded protein: CSARDLERGLQETQYF.

In the case of this clonotype: This may be a read error: a much more frequent sequence differs by one nucleotide. A read error is likely, as this CDR3 ends without the conserved phenylalanine or tryptophan. This chain links TRBV11-3 with TRBJ2-7; no reliable D call. The CDR3 is made up of 13 amino acids. Germline V gene lookup returns CDR1 SGHNT and CDR2 YENEEA. V lost 1 base to trimming and J lost 2 bases, with 6 bases between them. CDR3 in amino acids: CASSLGSAYEQYL. The CDR3 coding sequence is TGTGCCAGCAGCTTAGGGTCAGCCTACGAGCAGTACCTC.

This clonotype was counted a single time. The chain carries TRBV20-1 and TRBJ2-1; 8 bases are a match to TRBD2. This CDR3 contains 14 residues. Losses at the gene ends were 6 bases for V and 1 base for J; bases not matched to a gene: 5. From germline, CDR1 is DFQATT and CDR2 SNEGSKA (reference sequence). The CDR3 DNA is TGCAGTGCCCTGGGCGGGGGGTCCTACAATGAGCAGTTCTTC. Encoded protein: CSALGGGSYNEQFF.

About this clonotype itself: A far larger clone differs by one base, so this is likely a read error. The V and J genes are TRBV7-2 and TRBJ1-4; 9 nucleotides align to TRBD1. The germline CDR1 and CDR2 sequences are SGHTA and FQGNSA. Unmatched junction bases numbered 4, after V lost 5 bases and J lost 6 bases. The CDR3 runs to 14 residues. The CDR3 DNA reads as TGTGCCAGCAGCCGGGGACAGGGATATGAAAAACTGTTTTTT. It specifies CASSRGQGYEKLFF.

This clonotype occurred many times. V usage is TRBV18 and J usage is TRBJ2-1; D call uncertain. V was shortened by 0 bases and J by 3 bases, with 3 bases between the two germline ends. CDR1 is KGHSH and CDR2 is LQKENI in the germline V gene. The CDR3 is 13 amino acids. The CDR3 protein is CASSPPVYNEQFF. CDR3 sequence (DNA): TGTGCCAGCTCACCACCGGTCTACAATGAGCAGTTCTTC.

At least ten counts were recorded for this clonotype. The chain joins TRBV28 to TRBJ2-7; perhaps TRBD1 as D (6 bases). Trimming removed 5 bases at V and 6 bases at J, with 20 bases between. This CDR3 is built from 15 residues. Germline V gene data show CDR1 as MDHEN and CDR2 as SYDVKM. DNA for the CDR3: TGTGCCAGCAGTGTCCCTGGACAGTTACCTCGCGAGCAGTACTTC. Its translation: CASSVPGQLPREQYF.

V usage is TRBV20-1 and J usage is TRBJ1-1; TRBD1 aligns across 9 bases. V trimming: 5 bases; J trimming: 5 bases; junction bases outside the gene matches: 18. Germline V gene data show CDR1 as DFQATT and CDR2 as SNEGSKA (reference sequence). The CDR3 consists of 17 residues. CDR3 sequence: CSAVRTGGGGGRTEAFF. Here the CDR3 DNA reads TGCAGTGCTGTCCGTACAGGGGGCGGAGGTGGTAGGACTGAAGCTTTCTTT.

The rearrangement joins TRBV20-1 to TRBJ1-1, with TRBD1 as a possible D gene (5 bases). This CDR3 has 14 amino acids. Germline assignment: CDR1 DFQATT and CDR2 SNEGSKA (reference sequence). V was clipped by 0 bases and J by 5 bases, with 13 bases between them. Here the CDR3 DNA reads TGCAGTGCTAGAGATCCCTCGGGGCGGACTGAAGCTTTCTTT. Protein sequence: CSARDPSGRTEAFF.

Many counts were recorded for this clonotype. This chain uses TRBV6-1 with TRBJ1-2; D ambiguous. The CDR3 loop spans 14 amino acids. The germline CDR1 and CDR2 sequences are MNHNS and SASEGT. The germline V and J ends were trimmed by 5 bases and 2 bases, with 12 bases remaining between them. Here the CDR3 DNA reads TGTGCCAGCAGTCCGCGAGGAACGAACTATGGCTACACCTTC. It is translated as CASSPRGTNYGYTF.

This clonotype was detected many times. The chain joins TRBV3-1 to TRBJ1-2, with no clear D. The V gene lost 0 bases and the J gene lost 5 bases, with 7 bases spanning the gap. CDR1 and CDR2 (germline): LGHDT, YNNKEL (reference sequence). This CDR3 spans 13 amino acids. The CDR3 sequence: CASSQDASYGYTF. The CDR3 bases are TGTGCCAGCAGCCAAGATGCATCTTATGGCTACACCTTC.

This clonotype occurred many times. The rearrangement uses TRBV3-1 and TRBJ2-7; perhaps TRBD2 as D (5 bases). The germline gives CDR1 LGHDT, CDR2 YNNKEL (reference sequence). The CDR3 has 13 amino acids. Trimming removed 1 base at V and 7 bases at J, with 11 bases between. The CDR3 here is CASSQAYAGEQYF. CDR3 bases: TGTGCCAGCAGCCAAGCCTATGCGGGTGAGCAGTACTTC.

A few counts support this clonotype. The chain is built from TRBV6-1 and TRBJ1-3, with D possibly matching TRBD1 (6 bases). Trimming stripped 8 bases from V and 0 bases from J, with 8 bases between. CDR1 and CDR2 from the germline V gene are MNHNS and SASEGT. This CDR3 has 13 amino acids. The CDR3 sequence: CASLGGSGNTIYF. In DNA form, the CDR3 reads TGTGCCAGCCTAGGGGGCTCTGGAAACACCATATATTTT.

The V gene is TRBV7-9, the J gene TRBJ2-2; 11 positions agree with TRBD2. CDR3 length: 16 amino acids. The germline gives CDR1 SEHNR, CDR2 FQNEAQ (reference sequence). With 4 bases clipped from V and 5 bases from J, the junction kept 6 bases outside the gene matches. Here the CDR3 DNA reads TGTGCCAGCAGCTACTCTAGCGGGGGGACTACCGGGGAGCTGTTTTTT. This gives the protein CASSYSSGGTTGELFF.

This clonotype appeared many times. The CDR3 DNA reads TGTGCCAGCAGTTTATCTAGGGGGCGAAACGAGCAGTACTTC. Amino acid sequence: CASSLSRGRNEQYF. The chain combines TRBV28 with TRBJ2-7, with TRBD1 identical over 7 bases. Germline CDR1 and CDR2: MDHEN and SYDVKM. V dropped 1 base and J dropped 5; count of bases not matched to a gene: 5. There are 14 residues in the CDR3.